This T cell receptor (beta chain) was sequenced for a study of blood T cell repertoires in COVID-19. The wider study: There were acute and convalescent COVID-19 samples, and they came from the United States, Italy and Spain. Sources were T cells, B-cell-depleted T cells, or PBMCs; the material itself was cDNA or gDNA.

Per the original data handling: Quantification of nucleated cells was approximated via reference gene primer amplification. Generated by immunoSEQ multiplex PCR, the TCRdb table keeps only in-frame clones and is missing some. V, J and clone size were drawn from that table, and D and trimming were deduced from the DNA. Here the sample spans 26,000 or so clones, about 90% being singletons. V was shortened by 4 bases and J by 4 bases, with 11 bases between the two germline ends. The CDR3 loop spans 14 amino acids. CDR1 and CDR2 from the germline V gene are MGHDK and SYGVNS. Input material: peripheral blood. This receptor was taken from a man aged 70-80 years with acute or convalescent COVID-19. The rearrangement uses TRBV25-1 and TRBJ1-5, with D hard to call. The CDR3 DNA is TGTGCCAGCAGTGCCTTTCAGGTGAATCAGCCCCAGCATTTT. Protein sequence: CASSAFQVNQPQHF.